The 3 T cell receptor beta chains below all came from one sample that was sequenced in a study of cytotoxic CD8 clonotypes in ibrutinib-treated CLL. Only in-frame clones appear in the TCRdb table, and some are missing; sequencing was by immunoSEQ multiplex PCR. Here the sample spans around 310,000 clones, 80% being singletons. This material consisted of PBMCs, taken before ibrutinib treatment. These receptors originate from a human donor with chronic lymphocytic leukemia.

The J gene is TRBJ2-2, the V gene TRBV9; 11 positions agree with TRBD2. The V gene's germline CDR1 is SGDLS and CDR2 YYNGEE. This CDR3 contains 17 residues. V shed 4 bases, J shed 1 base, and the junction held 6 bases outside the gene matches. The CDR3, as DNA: TGTGCCAGCAGCTTTAGCGGGAGGGCCAGGAACACCGGGGAGCTGTTTTTT. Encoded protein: CASSFSGRARNTGELFF.

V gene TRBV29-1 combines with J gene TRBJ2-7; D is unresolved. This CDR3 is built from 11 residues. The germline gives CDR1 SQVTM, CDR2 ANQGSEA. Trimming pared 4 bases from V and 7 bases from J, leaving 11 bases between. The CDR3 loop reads CSVGKAGEQYF. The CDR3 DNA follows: TGCAGCGTTGGAAAGGCCGGGGAGCAGTACTTC.

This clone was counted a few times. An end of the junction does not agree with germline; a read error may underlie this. The CDR3 DNA is TGTGCCAGCAGTGAAACGAAACGATGGCGTTTT. It yields the protein CASSETKRWRF. The chain uses TRBV6-1 and TRBJ1-5; no clear D gene. CDR1 is MNHNS and CDR2 is SASEGT in the germline V gene. The CDR3 covers 11 residues.